This T cell receptor beta chain was found in a study of cytomegalovirus exposure and HLA in healthy donors. A note on this clone: Its antigen is as yet unknown.

Study-level findings and limits: Later examination showed HLA-associated TCR beta chains had greater clonal expansion than equally common others.

Trimming stripped 8 bases from V and 1 base from J, with 11 bases between. Germline lookup yields CDR1 LNHDA and CDR2 SQIVND (reference sequence). The CDR3 contains 13 residues. The PCR employed 60 Vbeta primers together with 13 Jbeta primers. Sequenced by immunoSEQ multiplex PCR; TCRdb stores in-frame clones only, minus some. This sample has approximately 100,000 clones, with roughly 70% found just once. Sequenced: PBMCs. V and J are TRBV19 and TRBJ1-1; D might be TRBD1 (5 bases). The sequence came from a man aged 35 to 55 in good health and CMV-seropositive. Here the CDR3 DNA reads TGTGCCAGTCGGCCGACAGCGAACACTGAAGCTTTCTTT. It encodes CASRPTANTEAFF.